These 19 T cell receptor beta chains share one sample of origin, sequenced in a study of cytomegalovirus exposure and HLA in healthy donors. The PCR had 60 Vbeta and 13 Jbeta primers. Sequencing was performed with immunoSEQ multiplex PCR; in TCRdb, only in-frame clones are kept and a portion is missing. This repertoire shows 150,000 to 200,000 clones, around 80% found once; its top ten account for about 7.7%. What was sequenced was PBMCs. These receptors all come from a woman aged 40-49 years in good health and CMV-seropositive.

The chain joins TRBV27 to TRBJ1-6, with no clear D. This CDR3 comprises 10 residues. V was trimmed by 8 bases and J by 11 bases, leaving 7 bases between them. In germline, CDR1 is MNHEY, CDR2 SMNVEV (reference sequence). CDR3 amino acids: CASGRPPLHF. The CDR3, as DNA: TGTGCCAGCGGGAGGCCACCCCTCCACTTT.

The chain joins TRBV6-1 to TRBJ1-5; 12 nucleotides align to TRBD1. Unmatched junction bases numbered 2, after V lost 8 bases and J lost 9 bases. The CDR3 is 12 residues long. From germline, CDR1 is MNHNS and CDR2 SASEGT. The CDR3 DNA reads as TGTGCCAGCGGGGACAGGGGGCGGCCCCAGCATTTT. Translated: CASGDRGRPQHF.

The genes are TRBV9 and TRBJ2-4; 7 nucleotides agree with TRBD1. Trimming at V came to 0 bases and at J to 4 bases, leaving 4 bases not matched to a gene. This CDR3 region has 15 residues. The germline V gene encodes CDR1 SGDLS and CDR2 YYNGEE. The CDR3 DNA is TGTGCCAGCAGCGTAGAAAGGGACAGAAAAAACATTCAGTACTTC. As protein: CASSVERDRKNIQYF.

The V gene is TRBV28, the J gene TRBJ1-2; the D gene is possibly TRBD1 (6 bases). V dropped 8 bases and J dropped 3 bases, with 13 bases sitting between them. The CDR3 consists of 13 residues. CDR1 and CDR2 from the germline V gene are MDHEN and SYDVKM. The CDR3 is CASLSQGDYGYTF. CDR3 bases: TGTGCCAGCTTATCACAGGGCGACTATGGCTACACCTTC.

This sequence joins TRBV18 and TRBJ2-1; D uncertain. Germline CDR1 reads KGHSH; CDR2 reads LQKENI. V lost 1 base to trimming and J lost 9 bases, with 10 bases between them. CDR3 length equals 13 residues. The DNA for the CDR3 is TGTGCCAGCTCACCACTTTTAGCAGCTGAGCAGTTCTTC. It yields the protein CASSPLLAAEQFF.

The chain carries TRBV6-6 and TRBJ1-1; 12 nucleotides match TRBD1. V gave up 7 bases and J gave up 4 bases; unmatched junction bases: 10. This CDR3 is built from 16 residues. Germline V gene data show CDR1 as MNHNY and CDR2 as SVGAGI (reference sequence). The CDR3 sequence is CASTPGQGAFVTEAFF. The CDR3 DNA is TGTGCCAGCACACCGGGACAGGGGGCGTTTGTCACTGAAGCTTTCTTT.

The chain has TRBV4-3 and TRBJ2-3; tentatively, D is TRBD2 (5 bases). The CDR3 length is 15 residues. Germline values: CDR1 LGHNA, CDR2 YSLEER. Trimming removed 0 bases from V and 0 bases from J, with 7 bases in between. This CDR3 reads CASSQDVASTDTQYF. The CDR3 nucleotides read TGCGCCAGCAGCCAAGATGTAGCGAGCACAGATACGCAGTATTTT.

This chain links TRBV5-1 with TRBJ2-7; a weak D match, TRBD1 (5 bases). There are 13 residues in the CDR3. The V gene lost 7 bases and the J gene lost 3 bases, with 14 bases spanning the gap. Germline V gene data show CDR1 as SGHRS and CDR2 as YFSETQ. Written as DNA, the CDR3 is TGCGCCAGCTTCGCGACAGTCGGCTACGAGCAGTACTTC. Protein sequence: CASFATVGYEQYF. Full variable domain (missing parts from reference TRBV5-1 and TRBJ2-7): KAGVTQTPRYLIKTRGQQVTLSCSPISGHRSVSWYQQTPGQGLQFLFEYFSETQRNKGNFPGRFSGRQFSNSRSEMNVSTLELGDSALYLCASFATVGYEQYFGPGTRLTVT.

The table lists this clone with a few counts. The CDR3 sequence is CASLRDSSSNTEAFF. The CDR3 DNA is TGTGCCAGCTTACGGGACAGCTCCTCGAACACTGAAGCTTTCTTT. V and J are TRBV7-2 and TRBJ1-1; TRBD1 matches at 7 bases. The CDR3 sequence is 15 residues long. The ends lost 8 bases at V and 1 base at J; junction bases unmatched: 10. Germline values: CDR1 SGHTA, CDR2 FQGNSA.

This clone was observed once. The chain employs TRBV7-2 and TRBJ2-2, with 12 positions matching TRBD2. V was clipped by 11 bases and J by 6 bases; unmatched bases: 4. The CDR3 has 13 residues. Germline CDR1 reads SGHTA; CDR2 reads FQGNSA. The CDR3 nucleotides read TGTGCCTCTAGCGGGGGGGCTGCCGGGGAGCTGTTTTTT. This sequence encodes CASSGGAAGELFF.

This clone came up a few times. The chain links TRBV11-1 to TRBJ2-7; 9 bases map to TRBD1. Trimming at V came to 3 bases and at J to 4 bases, leaving 1 base not matched to a gene. Germline CDR1 SGHAT, CDR2 FQDESV (reference sequence). CDR3 length: 13 amino acids. CDR3 residues: CASSFGTGYEQYF. The DNA for the CDR3 is TGTGCCAGCAGCTTCGGGACAGGGTACGAGCAGTACTTC.

This chain connects TRBV18 to TRBJ2-7; D gene ambiguous. The CDR3 covers 12 residues. The germline CDR1 and CDR2 sequences are KGHSH and LQKENI. V was shortened by 4 bases and J by 6 bases, with 10 bases between the two germline ends. The DNA for the CDR3 is TGTGCCAGCTCACTAGATGGAGCCGAGCAGTACTTC. Translating gives CASSLDGAEQYF. Drawing the rest from reference TRBV18 and TRBJ2-7, the complete variable domain is NAGVMQNPRHLVRRRGQEARLRCSPMKGHSHVYWYRQLPEEGLKFMVYLQKENIIDESGMPKERFSAEFPKEGPSILRIQQVVRGDSAAYFCASSLDGAEQYFGPGTRLTVT.

DNA of the CDR3: TGCGCCAGCAGCTTGGAAGCGGGCTTAACAGATACGCAGTATTTT. Protein product: CASSLEAGLTDTQYF. V usage is TRBV5-1 and J usage is TRBJ2-3, with a tentative D call TRBD2 (6 bases). The germline CDR1 and CDR2 sequences are SGHRS and YFSETQ. The V gene lost 0 bases and the J gene lost 3 bases, with 11 bases spanning the gap. This CDR3 comprises 15 residues.

The rearrangement links TRBV10-3 to TRBJ2-3; 10 positions match TRBD2. The J segment lost 5 bases and the V segment lost 6 bases, leaving 8 bases of the junction unmatched. CDR3 size: 15 residues. Germline values: CDR1 ENHRY, CDR2 SYGVKD. The DNA of the CDR3 is TGTGCCATCAGCAGCGAGCGGGGGGGTTTAGATACGCAGTATTTT. The encoded protein is CAISSERGGLDTQYF.

The V gene is TRBV7-8, the J gene TRBJ1-2, with unresolved D. CDR3 length equals 17 residues. Trimming took off 1 base at V and 3 bases at J, with 18 bases between the two ends. The germline gives CDR1 SGHVS, CDR2 FQNEAQ. The CDR3 DNA reads as TGTGCCAGCAGCTTAGGCACGACAACATGGGCCCACTATGGCTACACCTTC. This sequence encodes CASSLGTTTWAHYGYTF. The entire variable domain, with the rest obtained from reference TRBV7-8 and TRBJ1-2, is as follows: GAGVSQSPRYKVAKRGQDVALRCDPISGHVSLFWYQQALGQGPEFLTYFQNEAQLDKSGLPSDRFFAERPEGSVSTLKIQRTQQEDSAVYLCASSLGTTTWAHYGYTFGSGTRLTVV.

The rearrangement links TRBV13 to TRBJ2-3, with D tentatively TRBD1 (5 bases). The CDR3 contains 15 residues. Germline V lookup: CDR1 PRHDT, CDR2 FYEKMQ (reference sequence). V was shortened by 0 bases and J by 2 bases, with 9 bases between the two germline ends. This chain's CDR3 is CASSLGGAVTDTQYF. The DNA of the CDR3 is TGTGCCAGCAGCTTAGGAGGGGCCGTCACAGATACGCAGTATTTT.

In the case of this clone: One junction end does not reproduce the germline sequence, and a read error may be involved. The chain recombines TRBV7-9 with TRBJ1-1; D is undetermined. This CDR3 has 16 amino acids. CDR1 is SEHNR and CDR2 is FQNEAQ in the germline V gene (reference sequence). The CDR3 region has the DNA TGTTCCAGCAGCCCTAAGGGTGAGGGAGAATGGACTGAAGCTTTCTTT. It yields the protein CSSSPKGEGEWTEAFF.

The chain has TRBV6-4 and TRBJ2-5; TRBD2 matches at 11 bases. CDR3 length: 14 amino acids. Germline CDR1 is MRHNA and CDR2 is SNTAGT. Germline trimming cut 3 bases from V and 7 bases from J; bases unmatched to any gene: 4. CDR3 in amino acids: CASSELAGAGTQYF. The CDR3 nucleotides read TGTGCCAGCAGTGAACTAGCGGGGGCTGGGACCCAGTACTTC.

This sequence joins TRBV2 and TRBJ1-2; D possibly corresponds to TRBD1 (6 bases). The germline gives CDR1 SNHLY, CDR2 FYNNEI. Trimming took off 8 bases at V and 7 bases at J, with 23 bases between the two ends. The CDR3 contains 15 residues. The CDR3 DNA reads TGTGCCAGCGGTCGAACGGGCAGGGGAGTCGGTGGCTACACCTTC. Translated: CASGRTGRGVGGYTF. Full variable domain (remainder filled in from reference TRBV2 and TRBJ1-2): EPEVTQTPSHQVTQMGQEVILRCVPISNHLYFYWYRQILGQKVEFLVSFYNNEISEKSEIFDDQFSVERPDGSNFTLKIRSTKLEDSAMYFCASGRTGRGVGGYTFGSGTRLTVV.